A single sample gave rise to the 12 T cell receptor beta chains below, sequenced in a study of T cells after yellow fever vaccination. MiXCR, applied by TCRdb to the 5' RACE reads, yields one record per CDR3 protein. Of hundreds of thousands of distinct CDR3 sequences listed, roughly 12% are singletons. Sequencing was performed on PBMCs, taken on the day of the yellow fever booster vaccination. Source of these receptors: a man aged 25-45 years who received the YFV17D yellow fever vaccine.

This chain joins TRBV19 and TRBJ2-3; D not certain. The CDR3 runs to 14 residues. CDR1 is LNHDA and CDR2 is SQIVND in the germline V gene (reference sequence). V lost 7 bases, J lost 3 bases, and 14 bases lay in between. This CDR3 is CASKETWVTDTQYF. CDR3 DNA sequence: TGTGCCAGTAAGGAGACATGGGTAACAGATACGCAGTATTTT.

This chain uses TRBV5-6 with TRBJ2-1; D remains ambiguous. The germline V gene has CDR1 SGHDT and CDR2 YYEEEE. V was clipped by 2 bases and J by 3 bases, with 6 bases between them. This CDR3 has 13 amino acids. CDR3 protein: CASSFPGYNEQFF. For the CDR3, the DNA is TGTGCCAGCAGCTTTCCCGGCTACAATGAGCAGTTCTTC.

This chain uses TRBV5-1 with TRBJ1-2; the D is unclear. Germline V gene data show CDR1 as SGHRS and CDR2 as YFSETQ. This CDR3 spans 15 amino acids. V gave up 0 bases and J gave up 4 bases, with 13 bases separating them. DNA of the CDR3: TGCGCCAGCAGCTTGGCCCCGGAGTCTAGCTATGGCTACACCTTC. It encodes CASSLAPESSYGYTF. Full variable domain (missing parts from reference TRBV5-1 and TRBJ1-2): KAGVTQTPRYLIKTRGQQVTLSCSPISGHRSVSWYQQTPGQGLQFLFEYFSETQRNKGNFPGRFSGRQFSNSRSEMNVSTLELGDSALYLCASSLAPESSYGYTFGSGTRLTVV.

This clonotype was observed a handful of times. The chain links TRBV9 to TRBJ2-3, with D tentatively TRBD1 (5 bases). V lost 3 bases, J lost 0 bases, and 14 bases lay in between. The CDR3 consists of 16 residues. Germline V gene lookup returns CDR1 SGDLS and CDR2 YYNGEE. This CDR3 is CASSAAQGSSTDTQYF. The CDR3, as DNA: TGTGCCAGCAGCGCCGCTCAGGGCAGTAGCACAGATACGCAGTATTTT.

The chain combines TRBV5-1 with TRBJ1-5, with D possibly matching TRBD1 (5 bases). The ends were cut back, 0 bases at V and 5 bases at J, with 12 bases in the middle. The germline V gene encodes CDR1 SGHRS and CDR2 YFSETQ. CDR3 length: 15 amino acids. The CDR3 sequence is CASSLEGRLDQPQHF. In nucleotides, the CDR3 is TGCGCCAGCAGCTTGGAGGGGCGTCTGGATCAGCCCCAGCATTTT.

The rearrangement links TRBV9 to TRBJ1-1; the D is unclear. CDR1 and CDR2 (germline): SGDLS, YYNGEE. The CDR3 covers 15 residues. Trimming took 0 bases from V and 5 from J, leaving 14 bases between them. CDR3 sequence reads: CASSVVAGGKTEAFF. In DNA, the CDR3 is TGTGCCAGCAGCGTAGTCGCGGGCGGGAAGACTGAAGCTTTCTTT.

This clonotype showed up many times. The chain combines TRBV20-1 with TRBJ1-4; 8 positions agree with TRBD1. Germline CDR1 reads DFQATT; CDR2 reads SNEGSKA (reference sequence). The ends lost 4 bases at V and 0 bases at J; junction bases unmatched: 7. This CDR3 is 16 amino acids long. The CDR3 loop reads CSAISGTGATNEKLFF. The CDR3, as DNA: TGCAGTGCTATATCCGGGACAGGAGCAACTAATGAAAAACTGTTTTTT.

The V and J genes are TRBV11-1 and TRBJ2-1, with D possibly being TRBD2 (7 bases). V gave up 3 bases and J gave up 0 bases, with 21 bases separating them. This CDR3 spans 19 amino acids. Germline V gene sequence: CDR1 SGHAT, CDR2 FQDESV (reference sequence). This CDR3 reads CASSFPKKGEGLSYNEQFF. In DNA form, the CDR3 reads TGTGCCAGCAGCTTTCCAAAAAAGGGGGAGGGCCTCTCCTACAATGAGCAGTTCTTC.

The chain combines TRBV7-6 with TRBJ2-5, with 8 bases matching TRBD2. J lost 3 bases, V lost 5 bases, and 11 bases had no gene match. The CDR3 totals 16 residues. Germline V gene sequence: CDR1 SGHVS, CDR2 FNYEAQ. This CDR3 reads CASSATGLAGEETQYF. The CDR3, as DNA: TGTGCCAGCAGCGCGACTGGACTAGCCGGTGAAGAGACCCAGTACTTC.

The chain combines TRBV7-9 with TRBJ2-1, with TRBD2 identical over 14 bases. The germline V gene encodes CDR1 SEHNR and CDR2 FQNEAQ (reference sequence). The CDR3 is made up of 14 amino acids. The V gene end was trimmed by 11 bases and the J gene end by 9 bases; junction bases not matched to a gene: 9. CDR3 sequence reads: CAGSGTSGSFEQFF. Written as DNA, the CDR3 is TGTGCCGGCTCCGGGACTAGCGGGAGTTTTGAGCAGTTCTTC.

The chain links TRBV18 to TRBJ1-1; the match to TRBD1 covers 8 bases. V lost 3 bases to trimming and J lost 4 bases; unmatched junction nucleotides: 10. Germline V gene lookup returns CDR1 KGHSH and CDR2 LQKENI. The CDR3 spans 16 residues. The CDR3 DNA sequence: TGTGCCAGCTCACCTGACTTGTCCAGGGGGCTCACTGAAGCTTTCTTT. Residues: CASSPDLSRGLTEAFF.

The rearrangement uses TRBV30 and TRBJ2-1; 9 bases agree with TRBD2. This CDR3 contains 14 residues. The ends lost 5 bases at V and 4 bases at J; junction bases unmatched: 6. Germline loops: CDR1 GTSNPN, CDR2 SVGIG (reference sequence). CDR3 nucleotides: TGTGCCTGGGGGAGCGGGAGGCCTTACAATGAGCAGTTCTTC. Encoded protein: CAWGSGRPYNEQFF.